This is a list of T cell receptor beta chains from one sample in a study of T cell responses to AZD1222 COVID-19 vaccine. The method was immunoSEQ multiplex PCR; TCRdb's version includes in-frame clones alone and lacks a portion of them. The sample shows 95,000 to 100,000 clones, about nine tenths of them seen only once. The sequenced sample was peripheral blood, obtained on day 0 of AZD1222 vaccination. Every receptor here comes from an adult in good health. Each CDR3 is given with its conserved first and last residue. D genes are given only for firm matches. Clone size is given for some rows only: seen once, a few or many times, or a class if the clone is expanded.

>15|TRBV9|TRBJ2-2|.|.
CASSVAGDSTGELFF
TGTGCCAGCAGCGTAGCGGGCGACAGCACCGGGGAGCTGTTTTTT
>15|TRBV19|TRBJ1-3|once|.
CASTHVPSSGNTIYF
TGTGCCAGTACCCACGTCCCGAGCTCTGGAAACACCATATATTTT
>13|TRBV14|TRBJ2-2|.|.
CASSQNRGMELFF
TGTGCCAGCAGCCAAAATAGGGGGATGGAGCTGTTTTTT
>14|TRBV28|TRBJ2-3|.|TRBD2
CASSTGGNTDTQYF
TGTGCCAGCAGTACCGGGGGGAACACAGATACGCAGTATTTT
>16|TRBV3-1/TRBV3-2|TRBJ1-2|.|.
CASSHYTFGQLYGYTF
TGTGCCAGCAGCCATTACACCTTCGGACAGCTCTATGGCTACACCTTC
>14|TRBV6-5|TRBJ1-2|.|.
CASSLGETNYGYTF
TGTGCCAGCAGCCTGGGGGAAACTAACTATGGCTACACCTTC
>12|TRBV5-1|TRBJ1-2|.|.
CASSVDSYGYTF
TGCGCCAGCAGCGTGGACAGCTATGGCTACACCTTC
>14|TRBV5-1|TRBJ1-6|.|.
CASSLNRGNSPLHF
TGCGCCAGCAGCTTGAACAGAGGGAATTCACCCCTCCACTTT
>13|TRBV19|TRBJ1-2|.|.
CASSPDQTYGYTF
TGTGCCAGTAGTCCGGATCAAACCTATGGCTACACCTTC
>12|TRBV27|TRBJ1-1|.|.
CASKGLNTEAFF
TGTGCCAGCAAGGGTTTAAACACTGAAGCTTTCTTT
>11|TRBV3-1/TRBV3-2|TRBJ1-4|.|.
CASSQNEKLFF
TGTGCCAGCAGCCAGAATGAAAAACTGTTTTTT
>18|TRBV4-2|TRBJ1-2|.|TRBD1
CASSQEFSQGALSYGYTF
TGTGCCAGCAGCCAAGAATTCTCACAGGGGGCGCTGAGCTATGGCTACACCTTC
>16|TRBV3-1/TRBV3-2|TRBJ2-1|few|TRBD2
CASSQIAGGGYNEQFF
TGTGCCAGCAGCCAAATAGCGGGTGGCGGCTACAATGAGCAGTTCTTC
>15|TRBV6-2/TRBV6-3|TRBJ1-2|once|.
CASSAAGAANYGYTF
TGTGCCAGCAGCGCTGCAGGAGCCGCTAACTATGGCTACACCTTC
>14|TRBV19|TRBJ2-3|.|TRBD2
CASSQSGDEDTQYF
TGTGCCAGTAGTCAGAGCGGGGACGAGGATACGCAGTATTTT
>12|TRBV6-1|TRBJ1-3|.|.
CASSEPWTPNKF
TGTGCCAGCAGTGAACCCTGGACGCCAAACAAATTT
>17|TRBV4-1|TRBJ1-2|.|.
CATQPRGERAPNYGYTF
TGCGCCACCCAGCCAAGAGGAGAACGAGCACCTAACTATGGCTACACCTTC
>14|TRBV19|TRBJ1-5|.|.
CASSMGGYNQPQHF
TGTGCCAGTAGTATGGGGGGATACAATCAGCCCCAGCATTTT
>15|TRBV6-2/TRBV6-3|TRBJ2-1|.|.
CASSLLKSSYNEQFF
TGTGCCAGCAGTCTTTTAAAGAGCTCCTACAATGAGCAGTTCTTC
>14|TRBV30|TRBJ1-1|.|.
CALTPGHKNTEAFF
TGTGCCTTAACCCCGGGACACAAGAACACTGAAGCTTTCTTT
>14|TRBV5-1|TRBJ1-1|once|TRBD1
CASSLQGGVTEAFF
TGCGCCAGCAGCTTGCAAGGGGGCGTCACTGAAGCTTTCTTT
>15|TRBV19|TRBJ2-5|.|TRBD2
CASSLAGGPLETQYF
TGTGCCAGTAGTTTAGCGGGGGGGCCTTTGGAGACCCAGTACTTC
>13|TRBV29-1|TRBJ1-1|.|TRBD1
CSANTGVDTEAFF
TGCAGCGCTAATACAGGGGTAGACACTGAAGCTTTCTTT
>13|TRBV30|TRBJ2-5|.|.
CAWSWRHQETQYF
TGTGCCTGGAGTTGGCGGCACCAAGAGACCCAGTACTTC
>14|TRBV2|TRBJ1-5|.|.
CASSIEDSNQPQHF
TGTGCCAGCAGTATAGAGGACAGCAATCAGCCCCAGCATTTT
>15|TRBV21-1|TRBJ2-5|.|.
CASSKSPAGGETQYF
TGTGCCAGCAGCAAATCTCCAGCGGGGGGAGAGACCCAGTACTTC
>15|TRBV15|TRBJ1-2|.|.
CATSRDLSSQGGYTF
TGTGCCACCAGCAGAGATTTGAGCTCACAAGGGGGCTACACCTTC
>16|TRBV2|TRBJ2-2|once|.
CASSSRNRANTGELFF
TGTGCCAGCAGCAGTCGGAACAGGGCGAACACCGGGGAGCTGTTTTTT
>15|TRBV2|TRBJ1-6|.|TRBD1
CASRDRDNYNSPLHF
TGTGCCAGCAGGGACAGGGACAATTATAATTCACCCCTCCACTTT
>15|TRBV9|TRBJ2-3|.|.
CASSVEGRRTDTQYF
TGTGCCAGCAGCGTAGAGGGGCGTAGGACAGATACGCAGTATTTT
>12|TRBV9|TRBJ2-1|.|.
CASSVDSQEQFF
TGTGCCAGCAGCGTAGACAGCCAGGAGCAGTTCTTC
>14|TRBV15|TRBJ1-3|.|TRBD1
CATSSRTGGNTIYF
TGTGCCACCAGCAGCAGGACAGGTGGAAACACCATATATTTT
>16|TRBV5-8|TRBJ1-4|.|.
CASNSMGGATNEKLFF
TGTGCCAGCAACTCGATGGGGGGGGCAACTAATGAAAAACTGTTTTTT